This T cell receptor (beta chain) was obtained from a study of siplizumab effects on memory and regulatory T cells. Regarding the study as a whole: Naive T cells seemed more diverse than memory cells; they also seemed major alloresponse contributors. No naive or memory phenotype could be assigned to roughly 80-95% of proliferating clones. Of the alloreactive clones, only a minor fraction mapped to unstimulated subsets. It was never confirmed that proliferating Tregs from siplizumab cultures were suppressive.

Method: immunoSEQ multiplex PCR; TCRdb's copy keeps in-frame clones and lacks some. Of roughly 97,000 clones in the sample, 93% are singletons; the top ten hold 0.6% to 0.7%. V was trimmed by 2 bases and J by 3 bases, leaving 17 bases between them. There are 17 residues in the CDR3. Germline values: CDR1 SGHTS, CDR2 YDEGEE. With respect to this clone: What it binds is not known.

The chain recombines TRBV5-8 with TRBJ1-4; D gene unclear. This TCR was recovered from a human donor in good health. Sample: Tregs sorted from blood. CDR3 amino acids: CASSFLMGSGSNEKLFF. The CDR3 coding sequence is TGTGCCAGCAGCTTTTTAATGGGCTCGGGGTCTAATGAAAAACTGTTTTTT.